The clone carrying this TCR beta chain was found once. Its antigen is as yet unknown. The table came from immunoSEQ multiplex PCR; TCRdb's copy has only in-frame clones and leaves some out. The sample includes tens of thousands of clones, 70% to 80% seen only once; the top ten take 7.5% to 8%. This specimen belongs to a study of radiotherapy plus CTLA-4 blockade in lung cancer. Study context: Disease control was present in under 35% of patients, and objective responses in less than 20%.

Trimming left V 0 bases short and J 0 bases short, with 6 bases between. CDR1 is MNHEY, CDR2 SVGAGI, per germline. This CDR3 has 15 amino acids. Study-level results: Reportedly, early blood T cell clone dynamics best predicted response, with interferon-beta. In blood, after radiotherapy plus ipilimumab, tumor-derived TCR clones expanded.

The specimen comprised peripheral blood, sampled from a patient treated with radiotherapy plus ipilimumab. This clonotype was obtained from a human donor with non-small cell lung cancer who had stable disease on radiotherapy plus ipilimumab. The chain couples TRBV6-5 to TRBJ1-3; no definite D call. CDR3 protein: CASSYSWDSGNTIYF. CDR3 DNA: TGTGCCAGCAGTTACTCGTGGGACTCTGGAAACACCATATATTTT.